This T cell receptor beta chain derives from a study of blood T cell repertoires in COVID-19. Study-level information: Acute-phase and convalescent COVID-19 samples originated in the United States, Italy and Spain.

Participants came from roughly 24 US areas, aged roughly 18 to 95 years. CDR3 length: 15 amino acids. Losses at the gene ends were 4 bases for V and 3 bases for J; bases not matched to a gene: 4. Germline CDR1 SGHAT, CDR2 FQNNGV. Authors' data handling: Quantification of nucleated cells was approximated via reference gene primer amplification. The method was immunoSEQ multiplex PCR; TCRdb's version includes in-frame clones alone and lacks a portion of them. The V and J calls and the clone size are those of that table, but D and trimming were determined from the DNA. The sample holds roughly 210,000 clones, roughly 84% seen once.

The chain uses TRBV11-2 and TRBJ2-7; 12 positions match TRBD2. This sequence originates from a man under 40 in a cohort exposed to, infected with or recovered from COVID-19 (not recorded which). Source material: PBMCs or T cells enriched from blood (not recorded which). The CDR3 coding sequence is TGTGCCAGCAGCTCCGGACTAGCGGGGATCTACGAGCAGTACTTC. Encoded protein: CASSSGLAGIYEQYF. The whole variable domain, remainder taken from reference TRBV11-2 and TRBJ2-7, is EAGVAQSPRYKIIEKRQSVAFWCNPISGHATLYWYQQILGQGPKLLIQFQNNGVVDDSQLPKDRFSAERLKGVDSTLKIQPAKLEDSAVYLCASSSGLAGIYEQYFGPGTRLTVT.